These 24 T cell receptor beta chains originate from one sample sequenced in a study of response to subunit inactivated influenza vaccine. TCRdb analysed the RT-PCR reads with MiXCR anew, one entry per CDR3 protein. The sample has 700,000 to 800,000 distinct CDR3 sequences, 18% seen once. This material consisted of PBMCs from blood, taken about 5 days after vaccination. These receptors all stem from a man over 45 who received an inactivated influenza vaccine.

In its sample, this clonotype was seen a few times. In DNA, the CDR3 is TGTGCCAGCAGTTACGACCGTGGAACTGGGGCCAACGTCCTGACTTTC. As protein: CASSYDRGTGANVLTF. The rearrangement uses TRBV7-6 and TRBJ2-6; no clear D. V was cut by 6 bases and J by 2 bases, with 14 bases left in between. CDR1 is SGHVS, CDR2 FNYEAQ, per germline. The CDR3 runs to 16 residues.

The genes are TRBV3-1 and TRBJ2-3; possibly TRBD1 for D (5 bases). The CDR3 is 16 amino acids. With 3 bases removed from V and 0 bases from J, the gap between germline ends came to 13 bases. Germline CDR1 reads LGHDT; CDR2 reads YNNKEL (reference sequence). The CDR3 nucleotides are TGTGCCAGCAGCCATTCGGACACACAGAGCACAGATACGCAGTATTTT. Protein sequence: CASSHSDTQSTDTQYF.

The V and J genes are TRBV4-3 and TRBJ1-1; D not certain. This CDR3 comprises 16 residues. Trimming removed 0 bases at V and 0 bases at J, with 11 bases between. Germline CDR1 is LGHNA and CDR2 is YSLEER. This CDR3 reads CASSQDARGLNTEAFF. As DNA, the CDR3 is TGCGCCAGCAGCCAAGATGCGCGGGGATTGAACACTGAAGCTTTCTTT.

In its sample, this clonotype was seen many times. The J gene is TRBJ1-5, the V gene TRBV5-1; 9 nucleotides align to TRBD1. The J segment lost 0 bases and the V segment lost 0 bases, leaving 1 base of the junction unmatched. The germline V gene has CDR1 SGHRS and CDR2 YFSETQ. The CDR3 totals 16 residues. CDR3 sequence reads: CASSLGTGDSNQPQHF. CDR3 bases: TGCGCCAGCAGCTTGGGGACAGGGGATAGCAATCAGCCCCAGCATTTT.

In this sample, this clonotype turned up many times. V and J are TRBV5-6 and TRBJ2-2, with D possibly being TRBD1 (6 bases). The CDR3 totals 15 residues. The ends were cut back, 4 bases at V and 2 bases at J, with 12 bases in the middle. The V gene's germline CDR1 is SGHDT and CDR2 YYEEEE. The CDR3 nucleotides read TGTGCCAGCAGCCGTGGACAGTTAAACACCGGGGAGCTGTTTTTT. This translates into CASSRGQLNTGELFF.

This clonotype was seen only a few times. V gene TRBV5-1 combines with J gene TRBJ2-3, with unresolved D. The CDR3 has 15 amino acids. Trimming removed 0 bases from V and 2 bases from J, with 10 bases in between. Germline V lookup: CDR1 SGHRS, CDR2 YFSETQ. The CDR3 DNA follows: TGCGCCAGCAGCTTGGCGACCGATTTCACAGATACGCAGTATTTT. Translation: CASSLATDFTDTQYF. Looking up the rest from reference TRBV5-1 and TRBJ2-3 gives the full variable domain: KAGVTQTPRYLIKTRGQQVTLSCSPISGHRSVSWYQQTPGQGLQFLFEYFSETQRNKGNFPGRFSGRQFSNSRSEMNVSTLELGDSALYLCASSLATDFTDTQYFGPGTRLTVL.

The sample holds a few counts of this clonotype. The CDR3 sequence: CAISGDRSSYEQYF. The CDR3 DNA follows: TGTGCCATCAGTGGGGACAGGAGCTCCTACGAGCAGTACTTC. This rearrangement joins TRBV10-3 to TRBJ2-7; TRBD1 matches 8 bases. The length of the CDR3 is 14 residues. The J segment lost 0 bases and the V segment lost 4 bases, leaving 2 bases of the junction unmatched. Looked up from germline, CDR1 is ENHRY and CDR2 is SYGVKD.

The gene calls are TRBV10-3 and TRBJ1-1, with a tentative D call TRBD1 (5 bases). Germline V gene data show CDR1 as ENHRY and CDR2 as SYGVKD. V lost 4 bases and J lost 7, with 16 bases in between. The CDR3 sequence is 14 residues long. Here the CDR3 reads CAISARGEIVEAFF. CDR3 DNA sequence: TGTGCCATCAGTGCCCGAGGGGAAATCGTTGAAGCTTTCTTT.

The genes are TRBV3-1 and TRBJ1-1; TRBD1 aligns across 7 bases. There are 14 residues in the CDR3. V lost 6 bases and J lost 1; bases outside the gene matches: 5. In germline, CDR1 is LGHDT, CDR2 YNNKEL (reference sequence). The CDR3, as DNA: TGTGCCAGCAGGCTGGACAGGAGGAACACTGAAGCTTTCTTT. Amino acids: CASRLDRRNTEAFF.

The sample holds one count of this clonotype. The chain combines TRBV28 with TRBJ2-2, with a weak D call TRBD1 (6 bases). Germline V gene sequence: CDR1 MDHEN, CDR2 SYDVKM. The CDR3 is 14 amino acids. V was cut by 8 bases and J by 1 base, with 11 bases left in between. In nucleotides, the CDR3 is TGTGCCAGCGAAACAGGGTGGAACACCGGGGAGCTGTTTTTT. Translated: CASETGWNTGELFF.

This clonotype was observed a few times. The DNA of the CDR3 is TGTGCCAGCAGCCTCCCGACAGAGCGATTGGACACTGAAGCTTTCTTT. Amino acid sequence: CASSLPTERLDTEAFF. This chain uses TRBV6-2 or TRBV6-3 with TRBJ1-1; maybe TRBD1 (5 bases). Germline V gene sequence: CDR1 MNHEY, CDR2 SVGEGT. The CDR3 loop spans 16 amino acids. The germline V and J ends were trimmed by 6 bases and 3 bases, with 20 bases remaining between them.

The sample holds a few counts of this clonotype. The chain combines TRBV29-1 with TRBJ2-7; 12 bases line up with TRBD2. The CDR3 totals 14 residues. Germline CDR1 reads SQVTM; CDR2 reads ANQGSEA. The V gene end was trimmed by 7 bases and the J gene end by 6 bases; junction bases not matched to a gene: 10. In nucleotides, the CDR3 is TGCAGCGGGAGGGGACTAGCGGGTTTCAGCGAGCAGTACTTC. It specifies CSGRGLAGFSEQYF.

Worth noting for this clonotype: A much larger clone lies a single base off, so this may be a read error. The V call is TRBV4-1, the J call TRBJ2-3; the D gene is possibly TRBD2 (5 bases). The germline V gene has CDR1 MGHRA and CDR2 YSYEKL. The CDR3 has 17 amino acids. Trimming removed 0 bases from V and 0 bases from J, with 13 bases in between. CDR3 sequence (DNA): TGCGCCAGCAGCCAAGATATGGGCGAGGGAAGCACAGATACGCAGTATTTT. It is translated as CASSQDMGEGSTDTQYF.

This chain joins TRBV29-1 and TRBJ1-1; D not certain. Germline V gene lookup returns CDR1 SQVTM and CDR2 ANQGSEA. The CDR3 has 13 residues. V was clipped by 1 base and J by 4 bases, with 10 bases between them. CDR3: CSVEGHAVTEAFF. The CDR3 DNA reads TGCAGCGTTGAAGGACACGCCGTCACTGAAGCTTTCTTT.

In this sample, this clonotype turned up a few times. The CDR3 spells CASSTERAGAFGYTF. DNA for the CDR3: TGCGCCAGCAGCACTGAACGGGCAGGGGCGTTTGGCTACACCTTC. V and J are TRBV5-1 and TRBJ1-2; D is perhaps TRBD1 (6 bases). V was shortened by 4 bases and J by 7 bases, with 20 bases between the two germline ends. Germline V gene sequence: CDR1 SGHRS, CDR2 YFSETQ. The CDR3 is made up of 15 amino acids.

The sample holds a few counts of this clonotype. This chain joins TRBV11-2 and TRBJ2-6, with D maybe TRBD1 (5 bases). V was cut by 2 bases and J by 2 bases, with 10 bases left in between. The CDR3 is 16 amino acids. From germline, CDR1 is SGHAT and CDR2 FQNNGV. CDR3: CASSLSRAPGANVLTF. Written as DNA, the CDR3 is TGTGCCAGCAGCTTAAGCAGGGCCCCTGGGGCCAACGTCCTGACTTTC.

This clonotype was detected only once. The rearrangement uses TRBV7-6 and TRBJ2-1; 10 bases fit TRBD2. The V gene end was trimmed by 1 base and the J gene end by 8 bases; junction bases not matched to a gene: 8. Germline V gives CDR1 SGHVS, CDR2 FNYEAQ. The CDR3 length is 16 residues. This chain's CDR3 is CASSLGGASGGYEQFF. CDR3 nucleotides: TGTGCCAGCAGCTTAGGAGGGGCTAGCGGGGGTTATGAGCAGTTCTTC.

This clonotype was seen only a few times. The CDR3: CASSKEWGSYNEQFF. CDR3 DNA sequence: TGTGCCAGCAGTAAGGAGTGGGGCTCCTACAATGAGCAGTTCTTC. This chain links TRBV6-2 or TRBV6-3 with TRBJ2-1; D call uncertain. Germline assignment: CDR1 MNHEY and CDR2 SVGEGT. The CDR3 length is 15 residues. V was trimmed by 5 bases and J by 0 bases, leaving 11 bases between them.

This clonotype came up a few times. The chain joins TRBV15 to TRBJ2-7, with D perhaps matching TRBD2 (5 bases). The germline V and J ends were trimmed by 3 bases and 6 bases, with 18 bases remaining between them. The CDR3 contains 15 residues. Germline CDR1 LNHNV, CDR2 YYDKDF (reference sequence). DNA for the CDR3: TGTGCCACCAGCAGGCGAGGGTTTCGCGGAGGCGAGCAGTACTTC. Its translation: CATSRRGFRGGEQYF.

The rearrangement joins TRBV20-1 to TRBJ1-1, with D maybe TRBD1 (6 bases). The CDR3 runs to 14 residues. Trimming took off 6 bases at V and 4 bases at J, with 18 bases between the two ends. Looked up from germline, CDR1 is DFQATT and CDR2 is SNEGSKA (reference sequence). The CDR3 region has the DNA TGCAGTGCAACGGGGGGGGGCTGGGGCACTGAAGCTTTCTTT. Translated, it gives CSATGGGWGTEAFF.

This clonotype was seen many times. The rearrangement joins TRBV7-9 to TRBJ2-2; the D is unclear. Deletions cut 0 bases from V and 2 bases from J, with 7 bases between. Germline CDR1 and CDR2: SEHNR and FQNEAQ (reference sequence). The CDR3 loop spans 15 amino acids. CDR3 bases: TGTGCCAGCAGCTTAGCTCGCAGCAACACCGGGGAGCTGTTTTTT. Protein: CASSLARSNTGELFF.

This clonotype was recorded a few times. V is TRBV5-5 and J is TRBJ2-7; 7 positions match TRBD1. V was pared by 4 bases and J by 7 bases, with 14 bases of the junction left unmatched. This CDR3 region has 15 residues. Germline V CDR1 and CDR2: SGHKS, YYEKEE (reference sequence). CDR3 protein: CASSREQGSWNEQYF. CDR3 in DNA: TGTGCCAGCAGCAGGGAACAGGGGAGCTGGAATGAGCAGTACTTC. Full variable domain (rest looked up from reference TRBV5-5 and TRBJ2-7): DAGVTQSPTHLIKTRGQQVTLRCSPISGHKSVSWYQQVLGQGPQFIFQYYEKEERGRGNFPDRFSARQFPNYSSELNVNALLLGDSALYLCASSREQGSWNEQYFGPGTRLTVT.

This clonotype was observed a few times. The rearrangement links TRBV4-1 to TRBJ1-5, with D possibly being TRBD1 (6 bases). Trimming pared 1 base from V and 6 bases from J, leaving 13 bases between. From germline, CDR1 is MGHRA and CDR2 YSYEKL. The length of the CDR3 is 15 residues. CDR3 protein: CASSQVGGRSQPQHF. In DNA form, the CDR3 reads TGCGCCAGCAGCCAAGTGGGGGGGCGAAGTCAGCCCCAGCATTTT.

This clonotype was detected a few times. The chain is built from TRBV6-2 or TRBV6-3 and TRBJ2-3; 10 bases map to TRBD2. The germline gives CDR1 MNHEY, CDR2 SVGEGT. CDR3 size: 15 residues. The J segment lost 3 bases and the V segment lost 2 bases, leaving 2 bases of the junction unmatched. The CDR3 loop is CASSYVGLATDTQYF. The CDR3 DNA reads as TGTGCCAGCAGTTACGTGGGACTAGCGACAGATACGCAGTATTTT.